Following are 26 T cell receptor beta chains from one sample sequenced in a study of control samples from healthy donors and cancer patients. Assay used: immunoSEQ multiplex PCR; TCRdb lists only in-frame clones, some missing. Among about 120,000 clones listed, around 87% were seen once. Material for sequencing was blood. These receptors were taken from a man aged 55 to 70 in good health.

The V and J genes are TRBV28 and TRBJ1-4; 7 bases match TRBD1. With V trimmed by 10 bases and J by 6 bases, 17 bases remained unmatched. CDR1 is MDHEN, CDR2 SYDVKM, per germline. The CDR3 spans 16 residues. CDR3 sequence reads: CATTIGTGAAYEKLFF. For the CDR3, the DNA is TGTGCCACCACGATCGGAACAGGGGCTGCTTATGAAAAACTGTTTTTT.

CDR3 protein: CASSTDRKNIQYF. CDR3 DNA: TGTGCCAGTAGTACGGACAGGAAAAACATTCAGTACTTC. The chain recombines TRBV19 with TRBJ2-4; TRBD1 agrees at 7 bases. V lost 4 bases and J lost 4; bases outside the gene matches: 1. This CDR3 has 13 residues. Germline-derived CDR1 and CDR2 are LNHDA and SQIVND (reference sequence).

J is TRBJ2-4 and V is TRBV7-2, with D perhaps TRBD2 (6 bases). CDR3 length: 14 residues. CDR1 is SGHTA and CDR2 is FQGNSA in the germline V gene. V gave up 2 bases and J gave up 8 bases, with 13 bases separating them. CDR3 region: CASSLSASAYIQYF. CDR3 DNA: TGTGCCAGCAGCTTATCGGCTAGCGCGTACATTCAGTACTTC. Using reference TRBV7-2 and TRBJ2-4 for the parts outside the CDR3, the full variable domain is GAGVSQSPSNKVTEKGKDVELRCDPISGHTALYWYRQSLGQGLEFLIYFQGNSAPDKSGLPSDRFSAERTGGSVSTLTIQRTQQEDSAVYLCASSLSASAYIQYFGAGTRLSVL.

CDR3 sequence (DNA): TGTGCCAGCAGTGTTCTGGCGGAGTCCACAGATACGCAGTATTTT. Its protein is CASSVLAESTDTQYF. The V gene is TRBV25-1, the J gene TRBJ2-3; D not resolved. Germline V lookup: CDR1 MGHDK, CDR2 SYGVNS. V lost 4 bases to trimming and J lost 2 bases, with 13 bases between them. The CDR3 is 15 residues long.

The chain employs TRBV5-1 and TRBJ2-7; the D gene is possibly TRBD1 (6 bases). V lost 0 bases to trimming and J lost 6 bases, with 13 bases between them. Per germline, CDR1 SGHRS and CDR2 YFSETQ. The CDR3 consists of 14 residues. The CDR3 nucleotides read TGCGCCAGCAGCTTGGTTGCAGGGGATTTCGAGCAGTACTTC. Translated, it gives CASSLVAGDFEQYF. The full variable domain, with the rest looked up from reference TRBV5-1 and TRBJ2-7, is KAGVTQTPRYLIKTRGQQVTLSCSPISGHRSVSWYQQTPGQGLQFLFEYFSETQRNKGNFPGRFSGRQFSNSRSEMNVSTLELGDSALYLCASSLVAGDFEQYFGPGTRLTVT.

This clone has a single count. This chain uses TRBV5-1 with TRBJ2-1; the match to TRBD2 covers 7 bases. This CDR3 is 15 amino acids long. In germline, CDR1 is SGHRS, CDR2 YFSETQ. After removal of 4 bases from V and 2 bases from J, the junction contained 6 bases not matched to a gene. CDR3 bases: TGCGCCAGCAGCCTTGGGGGGGGACCCTACAATGAGCAGTTCTTC. Translating gives CASSLGGGPYNEQFF.

V is TRBV10-3 and J is TRBJ1-3, with D possibly TRBD1 on 6 matching bases. The CDR3 is 14 amino acids. CDR1 is ENHRY, CDR2 SYGVKD, per germline. V lost 5 bases and J 3 bases, leaving 11 bases between the germline ends. In DNA, the CDR3 is TGTGCCATCAGTCATACAGGGTTTGGAAACACCATATATTTT. It yields the protein CAISHTGFGNTIYF.

Concerning this clone: One end of the junction is discordant with germline, which a read error may explain. The chain employs TRBV11-3 and TRBJ2-7, with TRBD1 matching over 10 bases. The CDR3 totals 12 residues. Per the germline V gene, CDR1 is SGHNT and CDR2 is YENEEA. CDR3 loop: CASSPKTGGIFF. CDR3 DNA: TGTGCCAGCAGCCCAAAGACAGGGGGCATCTTCTTC.

This sequence joins TRBV10-3 and TRBJ2-7; D may be TRBD2 (5 bases). The CDR3 covers 13 residues. Germline CDR1 is ENHRY and CDR2 is SYGVKD. The V end lost 7 bases, the J end lost 7 bases, and 17 bases lay between the germline ends. DNA of the CDR3: TGTGCCATCATGAAGAGCGGAGGCGGGGAGCAGTACTTC. This gives the protein CAIMKSGGGEQYF.

This chain joins TRBV11-2 and TRBJ1-2, with 7 bases lining up with TRBD1. Trimming took 4 bases from V and 1 from J; bases not matched to a gene: 9. This CDR3 has 16 residues. The V gene's germline CDR1 is SGHAT and CDR2 FQNNGV. The CDR3 is CASSSGLNRGNYGYTF. The CDR3, as DNA: TGTGCCAGCAGCTCCGGGTTAAACAGGGGTAACTATGGCTACACCTTC.

This clone showed up just once. The V and J genes are TRBV20-1 and TRBJ2-1; 10 nucleotides agree with TRBD2. The CDR3 totals 14 residues. V gave up 3 bases and J gave up 8 bases; unmatched junction bases: 7. Germline CDR1 is DFQATT and CDR2 is SNEGSKA (reference sequence). The CDR3 loop is CSASQRGGRDEQFF. CDR3 bases: TGCAGTGCTAGTCAGCGGGGGGGCAGGGATGAGCAGTTCTTC.

The chain combines TRBV27 with TRBJ1-1, with D uncertain. This CDR3 is 12 amino acids long. Trimming took 2 bases from V and 1 from J, leaving 2 bases between them. The germline gives CDR1 MNHEY, CDR2 SMNVEV (reference sequence). The CDR3 reads CASSLGNTEAFF. DNA for the CDR3: TGTGCCAGCAGTTTAGGGAACACTGAAGCTTTCTTT.

This rearrangement joins TRBV25-1 to TRBJ2-7; D is possibly TRBD1 (5 bases). The CDR3 sequence is 11 residues long. Trimming pared 6 bases from V and 3 bases from J, leaving 6 bases between. Germline assignment: CDR1 MGHDK and CDR2 SYGVNS. The DNA of the CDR3 is TGTGCCAGCAGAAGGGGCTACGAGCAGTACTTC. This encodes CASRRGYEQYF.

The gene calls are TRBV6-5 and TRBJ1-6; D possibly corresponds to TRBD1 (5 bases). Germline-derived CDR1 and CDR2 are MNHEY and SVGAGI. The CDR3 is 15 residues long. The V end lost 5 bases, the J end lost 7 bases, and 15 bases lay between the germline ends. For the CDR3, the DNA is TGTGCCAGCAGTCCGGAATGGGACCTCAATTCACCCCTCCACTTT. Amino acids: CASSPEWDLNSPLHF.

This chain joins TRBV12-3 or TRBV12-4 and TRBJ1-2; D remains unclear. The CDR3 extends over 10 amino acids. Trimming cost V 4 bases and J 10 bases, with 7 bases left between them. The chain's CDR3 is CASSSGSYTF. The CDR3 region has the DNA TGTGCCAGCAGTTCCGGGTCCTACACCTTC.

This clone has a handful of counts. J is TRBJ2-4 and V is TRBV19; TRBD1 matches 7 bases. Germline loops: CDR1 LNHDA, CDR2 SQIVND (reference sequence). This CDR3 comprises 15 residues. V dropped 0 bases and J dropped 8; count of bases not matched to a gene: 7. The CDR3 loop is CASSIETGRRDIQYF. The CDR3 bases are TGTGCCAGTAGTATAGAGACAGGGCGGAGAGACATTCAGTACTTC.

The V call is TRBV4-2, the J call TRBJ1-3, with a weak D call TRBD1 (5 bases). The CDR3 loop spans 17 amino acids. Germline values: CDR1 LGHNA, CDR2 YNFKEQ. Trimming stripped 4 bases from V and 0 bases from J, with 16 bases between. The CDR3 loop is CASSPNVGRLSGNTIYF. Here the CDR3 DNA reads TGTGCCAGCAGCCCAAACGTGGGGCGGCTCTCTGGAAACACCATATATTTT.

This sequence joins TRBV6-5 and TRBJ1-1; tentatively, D is TRBD1 (5 bases). CDR3 length equals 15 residues. Trimming took 6 bases from V and 4 from J, leaving 18 bases between them. The germline CDR1 and CDR2 sequences are MNHEY and SVGAGI. CDR3 amino acids: CASRRDPGGGTEAFF. The CDR3 DNA is TGTGCCAGCAGGCGGGACCCCGGAGGAGGCACTGAAGCTTTCTTT.

The rearrangement uses TRBV3-1 (or the pseudogene TRBV3-2) and TRBJ1-6; D unresolved. CDR3 length: 19 amino acids. Trimming took off 0 bases at V and 6 bases at J, with 21 bases between the two ends. Germline loops: CDR1 LGHDT, CDR2 YNNKEL (reference sequence). The CDR3: CASSQEFVRVMRINSPLHF. The DNA for the CDR3 is TGTGCCAGCAGCCAAGAATTCGTACGGGTCATGAGAATTAATTCACCCCTCCACTTT.

V and J are TRBV27 and TRBJ2-5, with 9 bases matching TRBD1. Per the germline V gene, CDR1 is MNHEY and CDR2 is SMNVEV (reference sequence). The V segment lost 4 bases and the J segment 4 bases; nucleotides outside the gene matches: 13. This CDR3 contains 17 residues. CDR3 in amino acids: CASSSSPTGGRRETQYF. Written as DNA, the CDR3 is TGTGCCAGCAGTTCCTCGCCGACAGGGGGGCGGAGAGAGACCCAGTACTTC.

The chain uses TRBV5-1 and TRBJ2-7; TRBD2 agrees at 8 bases. The junction had 9 bases not matched to a gene; V was cut back by 3 bases and J by 1 base. Per the germline V gene, CDR1 is SGHRS and CDR2 is YFSETQ. CDR3 length: 16 amino acids. As DNA, the CDR3 is TGCGCCAGCAGCTCGTTTGGCGGGGGGCTTTCCTACGAGCAGTACTTC. Protein product: CASSSFGGGLSYEQYF. The full variable domain, rest sourced from reference TRBV5-1 and TRBJ2-7, is KAGVTQTPRYLIKTRGQQVTLSCSPISGHRSVSWYQQTPGQGLQFLFEYFSETQRNKGNFPGRFSGRQFSNSRSEMNVSTLELGDSALYLCASSSFGGGLSYEQYFGPGTRLTVT.

CDR3 sequence reads: CASSPGTGFLREQYF. Written as DNA, the CDR3 is TGTGCCAGCAGCCCCGGGACAGGGTTTTTGCGCGAGCAGTACTTC. The chain combines TRBV5-6 with TRBJ2-7; 9 nucleotides align to TRBD1. In germline, CDR1 is SGHDT, CDR2 YYEEEE. CDR3 length: 15 residues. V shed 4 bases, J shed 6 bases, and the junction held 11 bases outside the gene matches.

This rearrangement joins TRBV19 to TRBJ1-4; 8 bases agree with TRBD1. V was clipped by 6 bases and J by 3 bases; unmatched bases: 6. Germline V gene lookup returns CDR1 LNHDA and CDR2 SQIVND (reference sequence). The CDR3 covers 15 residues. The CDR3 sequence is CASSQGARANEKLFF. The CDR3 region has the DNA TGTGCCAGTAGCCAGGGGGCGCGGGCTAATGAAAAACTGTTTTTT.

J is TRBJ1-2 and V is TRBV6-5, with D hard to call. With 6 bases removed from V and 1 base from J, the gap between germline ends came to 15 bases. The CDR3 contains 15 residues. Germline loops: CDR1 MNHEY, CDR2 SVGAGI. The CDR3 spells CASRDLERLNYGYTF. The CDR3 coding sequence is TGTGCCAGCAGGGACCTGGAACGCCTTAACTATGGCTACACCTTC.

The V gene is TRBV27, the J gene TRBJ2-3; D might be TRBD1 (6 bases). V lost 6 bases and J 1 base, leaving 14 bases between the germline ends. Germline CDR1 and CDR2: MNHEY and SMNVEV (reference sequence). CDR3 size: 15 residues. The CDR3 is CASRLGASGTDTQYF. CDR3 nucleotides: TGTGCCAGCAGGTTGGGGGCGTCGGGCACAGATACGCAGTATTTT.

The V and J genes are TRBV18 and TRBJ1-2; 9 bases align to TRBD1. The CDR3 sequence is 16 residues long. Trimming removed 3 bases from V and 4 bases from J; junction bases left unmatched: 9. Germline CDR1 is KGHSH and CDR2 is LQKENI. The DNA of the CDR3 is TGTGCCAGCTCACCTTTTCCGGGACAGGGTTCCTATGGCTACACCTTC. Translating it yields CASSPFPGQGSYGYTF.